This TCR beta chain derives from a study of shared clonotypes between healthy human individuals. Germline CDR1 reads SGHNT; CDR2 reads YYREEE (reference sequence). The CDR3 sequence is 14 residues long. V lost 4 bases, J lost 8 bases, and 6 bases stayed unmatched. Study-wide findings and caveats: Estimated richness was generally greater in naive than memory subsets.

To note about this clone: Antigen unknown.

Here immunoSEQ multiplex PCR was the method, and the copy in TCRdb shows in-frame clones only, minus some. Among 2 million to 2.5 million clones listed, roughly 94% were seen once. The V call is TRBV5-4, the J call TRBJ2-2, with TRBD2 matching 9 bases. The sequence derives from a man in his late teens or twenties in good health. Sequencing was done on a sample of naive CD4+ T cells sorted from blood. Subset given: CD45RA+ positively selected. The CDR3 sequence is CASSRLAADGELFF. The CDR3 DNA sequence: TGTGCCAGCAGCCGACTAGCGGCGGATGGGGAGCTGTTTTTT.